What follows is one T cell receptor beta chain and its context. What it recognizes is unknown. Collection occurred without any documented infections or immune events in donors. TCRdb keeps only in-frame clones here, not all; method: immunoSEQ multiplex PCR. The table lists some 120,000 clones, approximately 80% of them singletons. The data were obtained in a study of identifying expanded T cells in peripheral blood. The germline V gene encodes CDR1 SGHVS and CDR2 FQNEAQ. The germline V and J ends were trimmed by 5 bases and 4 bases, with 17 bases remaining between them. The CDR3 spans 15 residues. General study findings and limits: Roughly two-week clone count variance significantly increased as total template count grew. Technical replicates showed around 1.3 changed clones; around two weeks 15 to 20; four weeks 19.

The source material was blood. The chain employs TRBV7-8 and TRBJ2-5; the D gene is possibly TRBD2 (6 bases). The clonotype comes from a person aged 18 to 75 in good health. The DNA of the CDR3 is TGTGCCAGCAGCCCCCCCCGGAGGGTAGGAGAGACCCAGTACTTC. Its translation is CASSPPRRVGETQYF.